These T cell receptor beta chains were read from a single sample in a study of T-cell reconstitution after alpha-beta-depleted transplantation in children. TCRdb itself ran the PCR reads through MiXCR, one entry per CDR3 protein. The table includes about 350,000 distinct CDR3 sequences, under 20% detected once. The source material was PBMCs, mostly from graft donor cells, sampled 360 days after TCRalphabeta/CD19-depleted stem cell transplant. Receptors originate from a male patient aged 2 to 10 who had a stem cell transplant for acute lymphoblastic leukemia, so the T cells may come from the graft donor. CDR3s include the opening cysteine and the closing phenylalanine or tryptophan. The D gene is left open where the match is weak. Size values are once, few and many counts, or a class for expanded clones, and some rows have none.

CASSQEGLGPYEQYF	TGCGCCAGCAGCCAAGAGGGACTAGGCCCCTACGAGCAGTACTTC	few	TRBJ2-7	TRBV4-3	TRBD2
CASSQEGVETQYF	TGCGCCAGCAGCCAAGAGGGAGTGGAGACCCAGTACTTC	-	TRBJ2-5	TRBV4-1	-
CASSFGTHPYNEQFF	TGTGCCAGCAGTTTTGGGACTCACCCCTACAATGAGCAGTTCTTC	few	TRBJ2-1	TRBV27	-
CASSYGIQETQYF	TGTGCCAGCAGTTATGGGATCCAAGAGACCCAGTACTTC	many	TRBJ2-5	TRBV6-5	-
CASSLRGQGEGVQPQHF	TGTGCCAGCAGCTTAAGGGGACAGGGGGAAGGAGTTCAGCCCCAGCATTTT	few	TRBJ1-5	TRBV7-2	TRBD1
CASSDGLIAQYF	TGTGCCAGCAGTGACGGACTAATCGCCCAGTACTTC	-	TRBJ2-5	TRBV2	-
CSVGTRRSTQYF	TGCAGCGTGGGGACGAGGCGGTCTACGCAGTATTTT	-	TRBJ2-3	TRBV29-1	-
CASSQLTTGGNGYTF	TGTGCCAGCAGTCAACTCACGACAGGGGGCAATGGCTACACCTTC	few	TRBJ1-2	TRBV6-2/TRBV6-3	TRBD1
CASSQIVGILAKNIQYF	TGCGCCAGCAGCCAAATCGTGGGTATTCTAGCCAAAAACATTCAGTACTTC	-	TRBJ2-4	TRBV4-1	-
CASSRDSLNEQFF	TGCGCCAGCAGCCGAGACAGCCTCAATGAGCAGTTCTTC	few	TRBJ2-1	TRBV5-1	-
CASSIGQSSTDTQYF	TGTGCCAGCAGCATCGGACAGTCTAGCACAGATACGCAGTATTTT	many	TRBJ2-3	TRBV7-9	-
CASSQEKQGKQFF	TGCGCCAGCAGCCAAGAAAAACAGGGGAAGCAGTTCTTC	many	TRBJ2-1	TRBV4-1	TRBD1
CSVDRQRQETQYF	TGCAGCGTTGACCGACAGCGACAAGAGACCCAGTACTTC	-	TRBJ2-5	TRBV29-1	-
CASSFGGSYNEQFF	TGCGCCAGCAGCTTTGGGGGGTCCTACAATGAGCAGTTCTTC	many	TRBJ2-1	TRBV5-1	-
CATADKQETQYF	TGTGCCACTGCTGACAAACAAGAGACCCAGTACTTC	-	TRBJ2-5	TRBV10-3	-
CSASARGWGEKLFF	TGCAGTGCCTCGGCCCGGGGATGGGGTGAAAAACTGTTTTTT	-	TRBJ1-4	TRBV20-1	-
CASSQHRLADNEQFF	TGTGCCAGCAGCCAACACAGACTAGCGGACAATGAGCAGTTCTTC	once	TRBJ2-1	TRBV4-2	TRBD2
CASSQERETEAFF	TGCGCCAGCAGCCAAGAGAGGGAAACTGAAGCTTTCTTT	many	TRBJ1-1	TRBV4-3	-
CASRWDPYTGELFF	TGTGCCAGTCGCTGGGACCCCTACACCGGGGAGCTGTTTTTT	many	TRBJ2-2	TRBV6-5	-
CASSETDTGELFF	TGTGCCAGCAGTGAAACCGACACCGGGGAGCTGTTTTTT	-	TRBJ2-2	TRBV2	-
CASRTENTGELFF	TGTGCCAGCCGGACAGAAAACACCGGGGAGCTGTTTTTT	-	TRBJ2-2	TRBV2	-
CASSLALAGWSYDEQFF	TGTGCCAGCAGCTTGGCTTTAGCGGGATGGTCTTACGATGAGCAGTTCTTC	many	TRBJ2-1	TRBV5-8	TRBD2
CASSLQWTGELNQPQHF	TGTGCCAGCAGTTTACAATGGACAGGGGAACTAAATCAGCCCCAGCATTTT	few	TRBJ1-5	TRBV12-3/TRBV12-4	TRBD1
CASSHGLQREYEQYF	TGCGCCAGCAGCCACGGGCTCCAGCGGGAGTACGAGCAGTACTTC	-	TRBJ2-7	TRBV4-3	TRBD2
CASSLTSGTSYEQYF	TGTGCCAGCAGCTTGACTAGCGGGACGTCCTACGAGCAGTACTTC	-	TRBJ2-7	TRBV7-2	TRBD2
CASSLAVGSNEQYF	TGCGCCAGCAGCCTCGCCGTGGGAAGCAACGAGCAGTACTTC	-	TRBJ2-7	TRBV4-1	-
CASSRLMGQNIQYF	TGTGCCAGCTCCCGTCTCATGGGCCAAAACATTCAGTACTTC	-	TRBJ2-4	TRBV18	-
CASSATGDEQYF	TGTGCCAGCAGCGCAACGGGAGACGAGCAGTACTTC	few	TRBJ2-7	TRBV7-6	-
CASSLTGTYEQYF	TGCGCCAGCAGCCTGACAGGGACGTACGAGCAGTACTTC	many	TRBJ2-7	TRBV5-1	TRBD1
CAISGTSTDTQYF	TGTGCCATCAGTGGAACTAGCACAGATACGCAGTATTTT	few	TRBJ2-3	TRBV10-3	-
CASSQPSGSPDTQYF	TGTGCCAGCAGCCAACCTAGCGGGAGCCCAGATACGCAGTATTTT	few	TRBJ2-3	TRBV4-2	TRBD2